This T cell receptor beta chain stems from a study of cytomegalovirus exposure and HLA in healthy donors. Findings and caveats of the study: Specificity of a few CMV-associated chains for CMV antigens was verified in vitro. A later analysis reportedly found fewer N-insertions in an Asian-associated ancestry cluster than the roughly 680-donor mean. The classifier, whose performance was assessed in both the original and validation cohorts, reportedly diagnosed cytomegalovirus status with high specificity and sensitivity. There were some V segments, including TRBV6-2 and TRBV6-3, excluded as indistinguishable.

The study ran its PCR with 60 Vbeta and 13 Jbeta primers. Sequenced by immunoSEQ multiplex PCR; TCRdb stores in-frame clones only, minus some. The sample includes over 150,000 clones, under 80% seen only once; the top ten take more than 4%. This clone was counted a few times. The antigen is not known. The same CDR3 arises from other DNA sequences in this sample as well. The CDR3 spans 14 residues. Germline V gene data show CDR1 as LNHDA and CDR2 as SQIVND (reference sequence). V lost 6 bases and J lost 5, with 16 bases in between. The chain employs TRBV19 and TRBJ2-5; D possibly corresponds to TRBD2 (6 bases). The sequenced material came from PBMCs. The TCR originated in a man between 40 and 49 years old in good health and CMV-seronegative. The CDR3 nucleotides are TGTGCCAGTAGGAGTGGTCGTGGAGGGGAGACCCAGTACTTC. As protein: CASRSGRGGETQYF. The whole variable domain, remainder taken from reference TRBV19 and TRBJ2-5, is DGGITQSPKYLFRKEGQNVTLSCEQNLNHDAMYWYRQDPGQGLRLIYYSQIVNDFQKGDIAEGYSVSREKKESFPLTVTSAQKNPTAFYLCASRSGRGGETQYFGPGTRLLVL.